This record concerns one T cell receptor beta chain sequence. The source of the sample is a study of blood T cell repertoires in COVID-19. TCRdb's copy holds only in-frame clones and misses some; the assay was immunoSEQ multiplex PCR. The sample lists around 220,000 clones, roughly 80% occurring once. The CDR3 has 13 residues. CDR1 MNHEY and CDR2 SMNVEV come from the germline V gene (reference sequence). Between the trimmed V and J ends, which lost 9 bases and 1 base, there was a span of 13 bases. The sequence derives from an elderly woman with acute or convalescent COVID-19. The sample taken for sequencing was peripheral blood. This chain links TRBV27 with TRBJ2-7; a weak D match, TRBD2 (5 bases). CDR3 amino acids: CASRDSASYEQYF. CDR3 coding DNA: TGTGCCAGTCGGGATAGCGCTTCCTACGAGCAGTACTTC.